A single sample is the source of the 23 T cell receptor beta chains below, sequenced in a study of OX40 agonist ivuxolimab in advanced cancers. Only in-frame clones appear in the TCRdb table, and some are missing; sequencing was by immunoSEQ multiplex PCR. In the table there are 55,000 to 75,000 clones, 65% to 90% of which are singletons. The sample here was CD4+ or CD8+ T cells sorted from blood, taken in a trial of the OX40 agonist ivuxolimab. These receptors all stem from an adult with an advanced solid tumor such as melanoma, head and neck, liver or kidney cancer.

This clone was seen a handful of times. The chain employs TRBV2 and TRBJ1-2; D perhaps matches TRBD1 (5 bases). Per germline, CDR1 SNHLY and CDR2 FYNNEI. This CDR3 comprises 12 residues. V lost 4 bases, J lost 8 bases, and 11 bases lay in between. CDR3 loop: CASSVRDFGYTF. Here the CDR3 DNA reads TGTGCCAGCAGTGTGAGGGACTTCGGCTACACCTTC.

The CDR3 spells CSVVSSYEQYF. Written as DNA, the CDR3 is TGCAGCGTTGTCTCCAGCTACGAGCAGTACTTC. The genes are TRBV29-1 and TRBJ2-7, with D unresolved. This CDR3 has 11 residues. V lost 4 bases to trimming and J lost 3 bases, with 7 bases between them. Germline values: CDR1 SQVTM, CDR2 ANQGSEA.

This clone was seen only once. The chain carries TRBV6-6 and TRBJ1-1; D may be TRBD1 (5 bases). This CDR3 is 14 amino acids long. V gave up 3 bases and J gave up 1 base, with 9 bases separating them. The germline gives CDR1 MNHNY, CDR2 SVGAGI (reference sequence). In nucleotides, the CDR3 is TGTGCCAGCAGTTATGGGGCAGCGAACACTGAAGCTTTCTTT. It translates to CASSYGAANTEAFF.

The rearrangement joins TRBV7-2 to TRBJ1-4; a weak D match, TRBD1 (5 bases). Trimming pared 2 bases from V and 4 bases from J, leaving 8 bases between. The CDR3 totals 14 residues. Germline V gene data show CDR1 as SGHTA and CDR2 as FQGNSA. The CDR3 DNA sequence: TGTGCCAGCAGCTTAAGGAGGGGTAATGAAAAACTGTTTTTT. It is translated as CASSLRRGNEKLFF.

The genes are TRBV5-8 and TRBJ2-1; possibly TRBD1 for D (6 bases). V lost 4 bases and J lost 12, with 17 bases in between. CDR3 size: 13 residues. Germline CDR1 SGHTS, CDR2 YDEGEE. CDR3 in DNA: TGTGCCAGCAGCATTTCCCAGGGGCCCAGGCAGTTCTTC. It codes for CASSISQGPRQFF.

V usage is TRBV6-5 and J usage is TRBJ1-1, with D unclear. The CDR3 has 13 residues. The V gene's germline CDR1 is MNHEY and CDR2 SVGAGI. The V end lost 0 bases, the J end lost 3 bases, and 5 bases lay between the germline ends. The DNA of the CDR3 is TGTGCCAGCAGTTACTCGGGGTACACTGAAGCTTTCTTT. Translating gives CASSYSGYTEAFF.

The V and J genes are TRBV7-8 and TRBJ1-2; no reliable D call. V was pared by 2 bases and J by 0 bases, with 10 bases between. This CDR3 comprises 15 residues. Looked up from germline, CDR1 is SGHVS and CDR2 is FQNEAQ. The CDR3 sequence: CASSLSGRANYGYTF. In nucleotides, the CDR3 is TGTGCCAGCAGCTTAAGCGGCAGAGCTAACTATGGCTACACCTTC.

The CDR3 DNA is TGTGCCAGCAGTTCGGGACAACCAACACGGGATGAGCAGTTCTTC. Its protein product is CASSSGQPTRDEQFF. V gene TRBV6-5 combines with J gene TRBJ2-1; TRBD1 might be the D (6 bases). V was clipped by 4 bases and J by 8 bases, with 18 bases between them. CDR1 is MNHEY and CDR2 is SVGAGI in the germline V gene. This CDR3 has 15 amino acids.

J is TRBJ1-1 and V is TRBV7-2; D is uncertain. Per germline, CDR1 SGHTA and CDR2 FQGNSA. The CDR3 has 12 residues. V lost 6 bases and J 5 bases, leaving 10 bases between the germline ends. The CDR3 sequence: CASSLDRTEAFF. CDR3 sequence (DNA): TGTGCCAGCAGTCTCGATAGGACTGAAGCTTTCTTT.

This chain links TRBV20-1 with TRBJ1-2; D uncertain. Germline V gene lookup returns CDR1 DFQATT and CDR2 SNEGSKA (reference sequence). There are 11 residues in the CDR3. Trimming pared 3 bases from V and 6 bases from J, leaving 8 bases between. CDR3 amino acids: CSARNRDGYTF. CDR3 in DNA: TGCAGTGCTAGGAATCGGGATGGCTACACCTTC.

J is TRBJ2-1 and V is TRBV9; 7 positions agree with TRBD2. Trimming cost V 1 base and J 2 bases; bases outside gene matches: 6. The CDR3 has 16 amino acids. Germline loops: CDR1 SGDLS, CDR2 YYNGEE. The DNA for the CDR3 is TGTGCCAGCAGCGTATACAGCGGGGTGGCCTACAATGAGCAGTTCTTC. It codes for CASSVYSGVAYNEQFF.

V usage is TRBV6-1 and J usage is TRBJ2-7; 9 positions match TRBD1. J gave up 3 bases and V 5 bases, and 5 bases lay outside the gene matches. Looked up from germline, CDR1 is MNHNS and CDR2 is SASEGT. CDR3 length: 14 residues. The CDR3 DNA reads TGTGCCAGCAGTCGTACAGGGGGCCTCTACGAGCAGTACTTC. Its translation: CASSRTGGLYEQYF.

The chain is built from TRBV27 and TRBJ2-5, with D tentatively TRBD2 (5 bases). The germline V gene has CDR1 MNHEY and CDR2 SMNVEV (reference sequence). The CDR3 is 14 amino acids. Trimming took off 0 bases at V and 4 bases at J, with 9 bases between the two ends. The CDR3 coding sequence is TGTGCCAGCAGTTTATCGATCAGCGGAGAGACCCAGTACTTC. Amino acids: CASSLSISGETQYF.

Here the CDR3 reads CASSLRLAGGGETQYF. CDR3 DNA: TGTGCCAGCAGCCTTCGGCTAGCGGGGGGAGGAGAGACCCAGTACTTC. The rearrangement links TRBV4-2 to TRBJ2-5, with 11 bases identical to TRBD2. With 4 bases clipped from V and 4 bases from J, the junction kept 8 bases outside the gene matches. Germline-derived CDR1 and CDR2 are LGHNA and YNFKEQ. The CDR3 is 16 amino acids.

The chain links TRBV10-1 to TRBJ2-7; 12 bases are a match to TRBD1. Germline-derived CDR1 and CDR2 are WNHNN and SYGVQD (reference sequence). The CDR3 covers 17 residues. The ends lost 11 bases at V and 3 bases at J; junction bases unmatched: 17. The CDR3 DNA reads TGCGCCGGACCGGGACAGGGGGCTCACCACTTCAACTACGAGCAGTACTTC. It yields the protein CAGPGQGAHHFNYEQYF.

J is TRBJ2-3 and V is TRBV29-1; 8 nucleotides agree with TRBD1. This CDR3 is built from 13 residues. Germline CDR1 is SQVTM and CDR2 is ANQGSEA. V shed 6 bases, J shed 2 bases, and the junction held 4 bases outside the gene matches. This chain's CDR3 is CSVDRGDTDTQYF. The CDR3 DNA is TGCAGCGTCGACAGGGGAGACACAGATACGCAGTATTTT.

This clone is medium-sized. Other DNA sequences in this sample translate to the same CDR3. The V call is TRBV7-9, the J call TRBJ1-1; 8 bases agree with TRBD1. CDR3 length: 13 residues. Germline loops: CDR1 SEHNR, CDR2 FQNEAQ (reference sequence). V lost 8 bases, J lost 4 bases, and 6 bases stayed unmatched. CDR3 amino acids: CASSRGTGTEAFF. CDR3 nucleotides: TGTGCCAGCTCACGGGGGACAGGCACTGAAGCTTTCTTT.

V and J are TRBV6-5 and TRBJ2-7; 9 bases are a match to TRBD1. Trimming cost V 1 base and J 6 bases; bases outside gene matches: 7. The germline gives CDR1 MNHEY, CDR2 SVGAGI. The CDR3 has 15 amino acids. Written as DNA, the CDR3 is TGTGCCAGCAGTTACTTGGACAGGGGCCAGGGCGAGCAGTACTTC. This codes for CASSYLDRGQGEQYF.

The rearrangement links TRBV18 to TRBJ2-7; 12 bases are shared with TRBD2. The V gene end was trimmed by 4 bases and the J gene end by 6 bases; junction bases not matched to a gene: 4. The CDR3 sequence is 14 residues long. Germline values: CDR1 KGHSH, CDR2 LQKENI. The CDR3 region has the DNA TGTGCCAGCTCACTCGGACTAGCGGGAAGCGAGCAGTACTTC. It is translated as CASSLGLAGSEQYF.

V and J are TRBV5-6 and TRBJ2-3; 8 bases line up with TRBD2. This CDR3 spans 16 amino acids. Germline V CDR1 and CDR2: SGHDT, YYEEEE. V trimming: 0 bases; J trimming: 7 bases; junction bases outside the gene matches: 10. The CDR3 coding sequence is TGTGCCAGCAGCTTGGTTAGCGGGGAATTCCCACATACGCAGTATTTT. It specifies CASSLVSGEFPHTQYF. The entire variable domain, with the rest obtained from reference TRBV5-6 and TRBJ2-3, is as follows: DAGVTQSPTHLIKTRGQQVTLRCSPKSGHDTVSWYQQALGQGPQFIFQYYEEEERQRGNFPDRFSGHQFPNYSSELNVNALLLGDSALYLCASSLVSGEFPHTQYFGPGTRLTVL.

The chain employs TRBV28 and TRBJ2-1, with D possibly matching TRBD1 (5 bases). This CDR3 is built from 16 residues. CDR1 is MDHEN and CDR2 is SYDVKM in the germline V gene. The V and J ends lost 7 bases and 0 bases respectively, with 16 bases between them. The CDR3 region has the DNA TGTGCCAGCACCTCCCCCCAGGGCAGCTCCTACAATGAGCAGTTCTTC. Translated: CASTSPQGSSYNEQFF.

This clone was recorded a few times. The chain uses TRBV6-6 and TRBJ1-6; 8 bases line up with TRBD1. Germline-derived CDR1 and CDR2 are MNHNY and SVGAGI (reference sequence). The V and J ends lost 4 bases and 11 bases, in that order; junction bases with no gene match: 10. This CDR3 spans 15 amino acids. Here the CDR3 reads CASSSSTGVAAPLHF. The DNA for the CDR3 is TGTGCCAGCAGTTCCTCGACAGGGGTGGCGGCACCCCTCCACTTT.

The chain combines TRBV19 with TRBJ2-3, with TRBD2 identical over 7 bases. Trimming took 4 bases from V and 6 from J; bases not matched to a gene: 7. The CDR3 covers 14 residues. CDR1 and CDR2 (germline): LNHDA, SQIVND (reference sequence). The CDR3 reads CASSSEAGWDTQYF. DNA of the CDR3: TGTGCCAGTAGTAGCGAAGCGGGGTGGGATACGCAGTATTTT.